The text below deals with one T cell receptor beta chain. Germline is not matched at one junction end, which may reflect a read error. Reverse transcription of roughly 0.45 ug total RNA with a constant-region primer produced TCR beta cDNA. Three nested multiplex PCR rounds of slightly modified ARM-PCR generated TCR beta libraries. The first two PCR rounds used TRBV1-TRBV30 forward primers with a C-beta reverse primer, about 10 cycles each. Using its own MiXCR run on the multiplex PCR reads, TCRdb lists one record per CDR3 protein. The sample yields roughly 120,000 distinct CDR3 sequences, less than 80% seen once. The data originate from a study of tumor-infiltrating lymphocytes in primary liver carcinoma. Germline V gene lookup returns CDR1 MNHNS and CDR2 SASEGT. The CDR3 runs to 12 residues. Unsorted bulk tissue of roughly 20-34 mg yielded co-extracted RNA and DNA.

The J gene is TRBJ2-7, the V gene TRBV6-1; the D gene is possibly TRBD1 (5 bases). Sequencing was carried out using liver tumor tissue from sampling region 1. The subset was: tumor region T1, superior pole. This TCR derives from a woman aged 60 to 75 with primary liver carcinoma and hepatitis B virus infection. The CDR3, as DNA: TGTGCTAGCAGACAGCACTCCTACGAGCAGTACTTC. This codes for CASRQHSYEQYF.